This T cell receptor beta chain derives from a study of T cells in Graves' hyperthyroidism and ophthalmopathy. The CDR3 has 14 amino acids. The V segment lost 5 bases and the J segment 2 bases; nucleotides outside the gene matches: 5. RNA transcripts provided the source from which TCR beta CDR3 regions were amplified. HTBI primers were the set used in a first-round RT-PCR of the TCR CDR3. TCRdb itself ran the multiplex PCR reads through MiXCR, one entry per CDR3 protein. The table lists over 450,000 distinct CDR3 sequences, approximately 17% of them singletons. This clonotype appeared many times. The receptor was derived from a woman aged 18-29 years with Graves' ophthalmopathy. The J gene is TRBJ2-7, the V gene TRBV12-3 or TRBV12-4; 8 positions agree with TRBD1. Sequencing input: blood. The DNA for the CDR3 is TGTGCCAGCAGTACCGGGACAGGCCCCTACGAGCAGTACTTC. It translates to CASSTGTGPYEQYF.